Following are 19 T cell receptor beta chains from one sample sequenced in a study of control samples from healthy donors and cancer patients. This table comes from immunoSEQ multiplex PCR, and its TCRdb copy is limited to in-frame clones, with some not included. The sample has under 30,000 clones, 65% to 90% seen once; the top ten hold roughly 6.3%. The sequenced material came from PBMCs. The receptors shown here come from a woman aged 55-69 years with head and neck cancer.

This chain links TRBV18 with TRBJ2-3; D may be TRBD1 or TRBD2 (5 bases each). This CDR3 region has 14 residues. Germline V CDR1 and CDR2: KGHSH, LQKENI. The V gene lost 8 bases and the J gene lost 6 bases, with 18 bases spanning the gap. The CDR3: CASQQDGASDTQYF. DNA for the CDR3: TGTGCCAGCCAACAAGACGGGGCCTCGGATACGCAGTATTTT.

The chain joins TRBV7-9 to TRBJ1-1; D possibly corresponds to TRBD1 (6 bases). Germline CDR1 SEHNR, CDR2 FQNEAQ (reference sequence). This CDR3 region has 14 residues. V was pared by 3 bases and J by 3 bases, with 11 bases between. Here the CDR3 reads CASSFGGGDTEAFF. CDR3 nucleotides: TGTGCCAGCAGCTTCGGGGGCGGAGACACTGAAGCTTTCTTT.

The rearrangement joins TRBV18 to TRBJ1-4, with D unresolved. The CDR3 length is 13 residues. With 3 bases removed from V and 4 bases from J, the gap between germline ends came to 6 bases. Germline V gives CDR1 KGHSH, CDR2 LQKENI. The CDR3 bases are TGTGCCAGCTCACCGGGCAGTAATGAAAAACTGTTTTTT. Encoded protein: CASSPGSNEKLFF.

The chain uses TRBV13 and TRBJ1-3; D is uncertain. Germline V gene data show CDR1 as PRHDT and CDR2 as FYEKMQ (reference sequence). Trimming stripped 8 bases from V and 0 bases from J, with 11 bases between. The CDR3 runs 14 residues. The CDR3 protein is CASRGVHSGNTIYF. The DNA for the CDR3 is TGTGCCAGCCGCGGGGTTCACTCTGGAAACACCATATATTTT.

This chain uses TRBV19 with TRBJ1-2; no clear D gene. Germline V gene sequence: CDR1 LNHDA, CDR2 SQIVND (reference sequence). Trimming removed 8 bases at V and 4 bases at J, with 14 bases between. The CDR3 contains 13 residues. This CDR3 is CASHPPGSYGYTF. The CDR3 DNA reads TGTGCCAGTCACCCGCCGGGTAGCTATGGCTACACCTTC.

The V and J genes are TRBV4-3 and TRBJ1-1, with a weak D call TRBD1 (5 bases). V was clipped by 3 bases and J by 5 bases, with 13 bases between them. The CDR3 has 14 amino acids. Germline CDR1 LGHNA, CDR2 YSLEER. Written as DNA, the CDR3 is TGCGCCAGCAGCCAGGAGAGAAGGGGTACTGAAGCTTTCTTT. Protein: CASSQERRGTEAFF.

The V call is TRBV9, the J call TRBJ2-3; 13 bases are a match to TRBD2. There are 19 residues in the CDR3. The germline gives CDR1 SGDLS, CDR2 YYNGEE. Trimming removed 3 bases from V and 0 bases from J; junction bases left unmatched: 10. The CDR3: CASSATSGRLTGSTDTQYF. The DNA of the CDR3 is TGTGCCAGCAGCGCGACTAGCGGGAGGCTCACGGGAAGCACAGATACGCAGTATTTT.

The genes are TRBV4-3 and TRBJ1-2, with D hard to call. The CDR3 runs to 14 residues. The V end lost 0 bases, the J end lost 1 base, and 6 bases lay between the germline ends. Per germline, CDR1 LGHNA and CDR2 YSLEER. DNA of the CDR3: TGCGCCAGCAGCCAAGATGGGATTAACTATGGCTACACCTTC. Its translation: CASSQDGINYGYTF.

J is TRBJ2-1 and V is TRBV2, with TRBD2 matching 12 bases. CDR3 size: 15 residues. V trimming: 7 bases; J trimming: 10 bases; junction bases outside the gene matches: 11. CDR1 is SNHLY and CDR2 is FYNNEI in the germline V gene. CDR3 sequence reads: CASTRTSGRPEEQFF. The CDR3 DNA follows: TGTGCCAGCACCAGAACTAGCGGGAGGCCTGAGGAGCAGTTCTTC.

The gene calls are TRBV10-2 and TRBJ2-2; D may match TRBD1 or TRBD2 (6 bases each). Germline CDR1 and CDR2: WSHSY and SAAADI. With 0 bases removed from V and 2 bases from J, the gap between germline ends came to 10 bases. The length of the CDR3 is 16 residues. CDR3 nucleotide sequence: TGCGCCAGCAGTGAGTCGAGGGGGGCCAACACCGGGGAGCTGTTTTTT. Protein: CASSESRGANTGELFF.

The chain links TRBV7-2 to TRBJ1-4, with D possibly matching TRBD1 (5 bases). The V end was cut by 4 bases, the J end by 7 bases, with 16 bases between. CDR3 size: 15 residues. CDR1 and CDR2 (germline): SGHTA, FQGNSA. CDR3 protein: CASSSDRDGSEKLFF. CDR3 DNA sequence: TGTGCCAGCAGCTCAGACCGGGACGGTAGTGAAAAACTGTTTTTT.

The chain employs TRBV2 and TRBJ1-6; no definite D call. The CDR3 is made up of 13 amino acids. V was pared by 6 bases and J by 9 bases, with 12 bases between. Looked up from germline, CDR1 is SNHLY and CDR2 is FYNNEI. The CDR3 sequence: CASSNGPGSPLHF. In DNA, the CDR3 is TGTGCCAGCAGCAATGGCCCGGGTTCACCCCTCCACTTT. The whole variable domain, remainder taken from reference TRBV2 and TRBJ1-6, is EPEVTQTPSHQVTQMGQEVILRCVPISNHLYFYWYRQILGQKVEFLVSFYNNEISEKSEIFDDQFSVERPDGSNFTLKIRSTKLEDSAMYFCASSNGPGSPLHFGNGTRLTVT.

In DNA form, the CDR3 reads TGCGCCAGCAGCTTGGACCGGGGGCTGGGGGATGGCTACACCTTC. Protein: CASSLDRGLGDGYTF. The chain has TRBV5-1 and TRBJ1-2; D possibly corresponds to TRBD1 (6 bases). This CDR3 contains 15 residues. CDR1 is SGHRS and CDR2 is YFSETQ in the germline V gene. With 0 bases removed from V and 6 bases from J, the gap between germline ends came to 15 bases.

This clone was seen only once. The J gene is TRBJ2-5, the V gene TRBV2; the D is unclear. In germline, CDR1 is SNHLY, CDR2 FYNNEI. The CDR3 is 13 residues long. Between the trimmed V and J ends, which lost 10 bases and 3 bases, there was a span of 15 bases. The CDR3 region is CAIGTQSEETQYF. The CDR3 nucleotides are TGTGCCATCGGCACACAGAGCGAAGAGACCCAGTACTTC.

CDR3 in amino acids: CASSEGISLNTEAFF. In nucleotides, the CDR3 is TGTGCCAGTAGTGAAGGGATCAGCCTGAACACTGAAGCTTTCTTT. The chain carries TRBV19 and TRBJ1-1; D is ambiguous. Deletions cut 5 bases from V and 0 bases from J, with 13 bases between. CDR1 and CDR2 (germline): LNHDA, SQIVND (reference sequence). The CDR3 has 15 amino acids.

The genes are TRBV4-3 and TRBJ2-4; D remains ambiguous. The CDR3 is made up of 13 amino acids. Trimming pared 4 bases from V and 1 base from J, leaving 5 bases between. Per germline, CDR1 LGHNA and CDR2 YSLEER. CDR3 residues: CASSPDAKNIQYF. DNA of the CDR3: TGCGCCAGCAGCCCCGATGCCAAAAACATTCAGTACTTC.

This chain uses TRBV3-1 (or the pseudogene TRBV3-2) with TRBJ1-2; D remains ambiguous. V dropped 4 bases and J dropped 3 bases, with 15 bases sitting between them. The CDR3 has 15 amino acids. Germline V CDR1 and CDR2: LGHDT, YNNKEL (reference sequence). CDR3 protein: CASSPRRAVDYGYTF. The CDR3 nucleotides are TGTGCCAGCAGCCCGCGCCGGGCAGTAGACTATGGCTACACCTTC.

The chain combines TRBV7-9 with TRBJ2-7, with D perhaps being TRBD1 or TRBD2 (5 bases each). Germline CDR1 and CDR2: SEHNR and FQNEAQ (reference sequence). This CDR3 is 14 amino acids long. V was cut by 3 bases and J by 6 bases, with 15 bases left in between. CDR3: CASSFGTPRREQYF. Written as DNA, the CDR3 is TGTGCCAGCAGCTTTGGGACCCCACGTCGCGAGCAGTACTTC.

This chain joins TRBV2 and TRBJ2-1; TRBD1 agrees at 10 bases. This CDR3 is 13 amino acids long. The V segment lost 7 bases and the J segment 7 bases; nucleotides outside the gene matches: 4. Germline values: CDR1 SNHLY, CDR2 FYNNEI. DNA for the CDR3: TGTGCCAGCAAAGGGGACAGGGGTAATGAGCAGTTCTTC. This gives the protein CASKGDRGNEQFF.